Described below is a single TCR beta chain sequence and its context. It lacks a known antigen. No much larger clone is present one base from it, and per-base qualities are unavailable. The time point label, read with the paper, signifies: about 28 days (+/-7) after the second vaccine dose. AZD1222 recipients with second doses at about 4 weeks or about 12 weeks were pooled, because spike-specific TCR depth and breadth did not differ between schedules. Vaccinee samples came from UK trials COV001 and COV002, including a single-blind randomized controlled phase 2/3 trial of AZD1222 (ChAdOx1 nCoV-19) in healthy adults. For TCRbeta chain sequencing, PBMC samples from trial participants were taken at day 0 and at day 28 after the second dose. The data stem from a study of T cell responses to AZD1222 COVID-19 vaccine (TCRdb year 2021). Some background on the complete study: TCR sequencing was performed for 230 to 250 trial participants, of whom about 200 were given two doses of AZD1222 and 26 were given two doses of MenACWY control vaccine. Trial participants were enrolled by age into subgroups of 18-55, 56-69 and 70-plus years, and around 150, 28 and 57 TCR-sequenced participants, respectively, were included in these subgroups.

Study-wide conclusions, independent of this receptor: The whole spike protein was spanned by vaccine-associated CD4 TCRs, and dominant responses were seen in regions 160-218 and 743-854. Participants were mostly white British and included more females than males, and it was suggested by the authors that clonal diversity may have been underestimated. Conclusions about previously exposed vaccinees are limited, since just 6 or 7 AZD1222 recipients were seropositive for SARS-CoV-2 at baseline. After two AZD1222 doses, spike-specific TCR breadth and depth were significantly higher than at day 0 and than in MenACWY recipients. In the small 56-69-year group, the increase in depth fell short of significance, most likely because of low power. Epitopes outside the regions mutated in the B.1.351 and B.1.1.7 variants were reportedly recognized by nearly half of the unique spike-specific TCRs. Because no samples from the day 14 peak response were available, repertoires could be characterized only after the peak T cell response.

CDR1 and CDR2 (MNHEY, SVGEGT) derive from the germline V gene. The CDR3 sequence holds 17 residues, the cysteine and phenylalanine included. The entry retains the CDR3 DNA only, 51 bases that are in frame from base 1. Here V drops 5 bases and J drops 9 bases, and the junction holds 12 bases not matched to any gene. The CDR3 regions of human TCRbeta chains were analyzed by immunosequencing. Regarding the original processing steps: Repertoire TCRs were matched against a reference library of SARS-CoV-2-specific TCRs generated with the MIRA antigen-specificity platform. Breadth was defined as the fraction of unique TCRs that were SARS-CoV-2-associated. Depth was defined as the fraction of total T cells that were SARS-CoV-2-associated. Using the MIRA data, each spike-specific TCR was mapped to the spike region that the TCR reacts to and placed in a CD4 or CD8 class. Log10-transformed breadth and depth values were compared by one-way ANOVA with Sidak's multiple comparisons tests. In TCRdb, the immuneACCESS table is reduced to in-frame sequences with V and J assigned. These tables do not hold every clone; where another copy was compared, an unresolved V gene accounts for under half, and the others remain unexplained. From that table come the V and J calls and clone size; the DNA was used to work out D and trimming. In this sample the table shows around 80,000 clones, 83% of which occur a single time. The ten largest make up 1.3% of the sample.

The TCR sequence derives from an adult who received the AZD1222 COVID-19 vaccine. The sample consisted of peripheral blood, taken 28 days after the second AZD1222 dose. The V and J genes are TRBV6-2 or TRBV6-3 and TRBJ2-1; 14 nucleotides in the junction match TRBD2. The nucleotide sequence reads as follows: TGTGCCAGCAGTACCCGCGCCGGGACTAGCGGGAGTGGTGAGCAGTTCTTC. This encodes CASSTRAGTSGSGEQFF.